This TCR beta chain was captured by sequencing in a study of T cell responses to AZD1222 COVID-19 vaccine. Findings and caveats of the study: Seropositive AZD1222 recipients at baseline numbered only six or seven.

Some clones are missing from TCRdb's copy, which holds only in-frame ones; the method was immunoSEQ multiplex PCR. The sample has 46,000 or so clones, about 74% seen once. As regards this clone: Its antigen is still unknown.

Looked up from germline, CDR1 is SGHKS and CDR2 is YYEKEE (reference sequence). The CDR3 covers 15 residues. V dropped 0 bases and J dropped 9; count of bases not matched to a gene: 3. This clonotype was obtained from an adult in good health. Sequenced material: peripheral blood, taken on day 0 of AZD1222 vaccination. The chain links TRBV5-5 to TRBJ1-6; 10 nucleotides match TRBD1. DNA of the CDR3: TGTGCCAGCAGCTTGGCCGGGACAGGGGTTTCACCCCTCCACTTT. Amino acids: CASSLAGTGVSPLHF.